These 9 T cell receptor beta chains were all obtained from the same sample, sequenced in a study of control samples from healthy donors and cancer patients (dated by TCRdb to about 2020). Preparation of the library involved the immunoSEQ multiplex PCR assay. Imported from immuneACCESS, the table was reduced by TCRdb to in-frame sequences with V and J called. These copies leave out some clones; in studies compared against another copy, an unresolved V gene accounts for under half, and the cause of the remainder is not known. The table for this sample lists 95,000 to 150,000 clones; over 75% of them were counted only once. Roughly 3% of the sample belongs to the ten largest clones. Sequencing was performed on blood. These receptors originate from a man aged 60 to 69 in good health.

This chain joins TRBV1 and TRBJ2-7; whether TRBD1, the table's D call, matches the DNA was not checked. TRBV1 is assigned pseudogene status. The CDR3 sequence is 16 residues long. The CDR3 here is CTSSRLIQGDLYEQYF. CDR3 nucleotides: TGCACCAGCAGCCGCCTAATACAGGGGGATCTTTACGAGCAGTACTTC.

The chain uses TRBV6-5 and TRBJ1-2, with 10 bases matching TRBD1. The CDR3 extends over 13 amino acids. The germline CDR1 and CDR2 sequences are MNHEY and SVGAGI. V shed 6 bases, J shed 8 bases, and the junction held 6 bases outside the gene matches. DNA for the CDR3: TGTGCCAGCAGGACAGGGGGCACGGGAGGCTACACCTTC. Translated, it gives CASRTGGTGGYTF.

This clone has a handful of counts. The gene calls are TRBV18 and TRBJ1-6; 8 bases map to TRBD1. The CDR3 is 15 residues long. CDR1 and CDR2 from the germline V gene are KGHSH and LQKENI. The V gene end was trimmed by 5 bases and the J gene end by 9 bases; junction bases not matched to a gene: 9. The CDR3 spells CASSSQGARGSPLHF. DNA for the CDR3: TGTGCCAGCTCATCCCAGGGGGCTCGAGGTTCACCCCTCCACTTT.

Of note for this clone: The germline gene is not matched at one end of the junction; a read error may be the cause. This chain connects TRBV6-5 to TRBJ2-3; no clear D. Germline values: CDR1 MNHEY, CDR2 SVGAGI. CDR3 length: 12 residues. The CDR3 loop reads CASRADGDRQYF. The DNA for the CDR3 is TGTGCCAGCAGAGCTGACGGAGATAGGCAGTATTTT.

The CDR3 protein is CASSPQGPSATNEKLFF. The CDR3 nucleotides read TGTGCCAGCAGCCCCCAGGGACCCTCTGCAACTAATGAAAAACTGTTTTTT. The rearrangement links TRBV7-2 to TRBJ1-4, with D perhaps TRBD1 (5 bases). Germline assignment: CDR1 SGHTA and CDR2 FQGNSA. V was shortened by 5 bases and J by 0 bases, with 16 bases between the two germline ends. CDR3 length: 17 residues.

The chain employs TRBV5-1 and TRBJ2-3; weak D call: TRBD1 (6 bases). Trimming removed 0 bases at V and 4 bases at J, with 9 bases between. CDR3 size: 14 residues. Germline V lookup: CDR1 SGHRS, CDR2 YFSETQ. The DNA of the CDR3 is TGCGCCAGCAGCTTGGATGGGGGCGCAGATACGCAGTATTTT. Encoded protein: CASSLDGGADTQYF.

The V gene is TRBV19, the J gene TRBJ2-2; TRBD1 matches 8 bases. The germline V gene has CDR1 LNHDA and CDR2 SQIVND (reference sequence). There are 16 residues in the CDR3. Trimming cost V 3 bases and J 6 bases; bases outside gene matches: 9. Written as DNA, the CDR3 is TGTGCCAGTAGTATTACAGGGGGGACGTCGGCCGGGGAGCTGTTTTTT. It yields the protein CASSITGGTSAGELFF.

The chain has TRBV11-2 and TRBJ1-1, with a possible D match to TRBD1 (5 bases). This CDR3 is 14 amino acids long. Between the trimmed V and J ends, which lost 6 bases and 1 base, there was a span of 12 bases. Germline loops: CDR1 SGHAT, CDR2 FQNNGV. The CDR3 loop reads CASSRLGGNTEAFF. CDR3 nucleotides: TGTGCCAGCAGTCGCCTGGGGGGGAACACTGAAGCTTTCTTT.

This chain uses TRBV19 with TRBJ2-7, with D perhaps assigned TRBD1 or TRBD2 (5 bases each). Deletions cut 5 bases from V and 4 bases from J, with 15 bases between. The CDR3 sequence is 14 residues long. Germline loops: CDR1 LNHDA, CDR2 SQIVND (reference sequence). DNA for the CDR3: TGTGCCAGTAGTGGGGGTTCGACAGCATACGAGCAGTACTTC. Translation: CASSGGSTAYEQYF.